This is a list of T cell receptor beta chains from one sample in a study of T-cell reconstitution after alpha-beta-depleted transplantation in children. TCRdb called the PCR reads again in MiXCR, with one record for every CDR3 protein. The sample records around 72,000 distinct CDR3 sequences, 4.9% being singletons. The source was PBMCs, mostly from graft donor cells, collected 180 days after TCRalphabeta/CD19-depleted stem cell transplant. The receptors derive from a boy younger than two who had a stem cell transplant for acute myeloid leukemia, so the T cells may come from the graft donor. Each CDR3 is given with its conserved first and last residue. The D gene is left open where the match is weak. Size is omitted from some rows. Given values are once, few, many or a class for expanded clones.

>TRBD1|TRBJ1-1|TRBV11-1|many
CASSLRVGTENTEAFF
TGTGCCAGCAGCCTCCGGGTGGGGACAGAGAACACTGAAGCTTTCTTT
>NA|TRBJ2-2|TRBV30|few
CAWSVLTTGELFF
TGTGCCTGGAGTGTACTGACAACCGGGGAGCTGTTTTTT
>TRBD1|TRBJ2-7|TRBV5-6|medium-sized
CASYGQGSYEQYF
TGTGCCAGCTACGGACAGGGCTCCTACGAGCAGTACTTC
>NA|TRBJ2-3|TRBV10-3|many
CAITSQYF
TGTGCCATCACCTCGCAGTATTTT
>NA|TRBJ1-2|TRBV7-2|many
CASSLARGLSTQAYTF
TGTGCCAGCAGCTTAGCCCGGGGACTGTCGACCCAAGCCTACACCTTC
>NA|TRBJ2-2|TRBV5-1|many
CASSLAGYTGELFF
TGCGCCAGCAGCTTGGCCGGGTACACCGGGGAGCTGTTTTTT
>NA|TRBJ1-4|TRBV19|many
CASSRHFKWEKLFF
TGTGCCAGTAGTAGGCACTTTAAGTGGGAAAAACTGTTTTTT
>TRBD1|TRBJ1-5|TRBV2|many
CASSPGQTSNQPQHF
TGTGCCAGCAGCCCGGGACAGACTAGCAATCAGCCCCAGCATTTT
>NA|TRBJ2-2|TRBV5-6|many
CASSLPGGRDTGELFF
TGTGCCAGCAGCTTGCCCGGGGGGCGGGACACCGGGGAGCTGTTTTTT
>NA|TRBJ1-5|TRBV7-6|many
CASSPGPSMDQPQHF
TGTGCCAGCAGCCCGGGCCCCTCGATGGATCAGCCCCAGCATTTT
>NA|TRBJ2-2|TRBV2|many
CASYRAIGELFF
TGTGCCAGCTACAGGGCTATCGGGGAGCTGTTTTTT
>TRBD1|TRBJ2-2|TRBV6-2/TRBV6-3|many
CASSYKNRGGTGELFF
TGTGCCAGCAGTTACAAAAACAGGGGCGGCACCGGGGAGCTGTTTTTT
>NA|TRBJ2-4|TRBV14|many
CASSQGLAKNIQYF
TGTGCCAGCAGCCAAGGGCTAGCCAAAAACATTCAGTACTTC
>NA|TRBJ1-1|TRBV29-1|many
CSVESRLSTEAFF
TGCAGCGTCGAATCCCGTTTGAGCACTGAAGCTTTCTTT
>TRBD1|TRBJ1-2|TRBV5-5|many
CASSYGVGGNYGYTF
TGTGCCAGCAGCTACGGAGTAGGGGGCAACTATGGCTACACCTTC
>NA|TRBJ2-7|TRBV3-1|many
CASSLPGAYEQYF
TGTGCCAGCAGCCTACCTGGGGCCTACGAGCAGTACTTC
>NA|TRBJ2-1|TRBV7-2|many
CASSLARDNNEQFF
TGTGCCAGCAGCTTAGCGCGCGACAACAATGAGCAGTTCTTC
>TRBD1|TRBJ2-3|TRBV30|many
CAWSVGQGAVDTQYF
TGTGCCTGGAGTGTGGGACAGGGGGCCGTAGATACGCAGTATTTT
>NA|TRBJ2-2|TRBV12-3/TRBV12-4|many
CASSLRGRTLTGELFF
TGTGCCAGCAGTCTCCGGGGACGGACTCTCACCGGGGAGCTGTTTTTT
>NA|TRBJ2-2|TRBV19|NA
CASSKPWDTGELFF
TGTGCCAGTAGTAAGCCGTGGGATACCGGGGAGCTGTTTTTT
>TRBD2|TRBJ2-5|TRBV6-5|many
CASSWVGGASETQYF
TGTGCCAGCAGTTGGGTCGGGGGGGCATCCGAGACCCAGTACTTC
>NA|TRBJ2-7|TRBV3-1|medium-sized
CASSQVYPGTNEQYF
TGTGCCAGCAGCCAAGTGTATCCGGGGACGAACGAGCAGTACTTC
>NA|TRBJ1-1|TRBV5-1|many
CASSKQVATEAFF
TGCGCCAGCAGCAAACAGGTTGCCACTGAAGCTTTCTTT
>NA|TRBJ2-5|TRBV18|many
CASSSWRRDQETQYF
TGTGCCAGCTCATCATGGCGCAGGGACCAAGAGACCCAGTACTTC
>TRBD1|TRBJ2-4|TRBV20-1|many
CSASYKTGRNIQYF
TGCAGTGCTAGTTACAAGACAGGGCGAAACATTCAGTACTTC
>TRBD1|TRBJ1-4|TRBV27|many
CASSFRTGGPNEKLFF
TGTGCCAGCAGTTTTAGGACAGGGGGCCCTAATGAAAAACTGTTTTTT